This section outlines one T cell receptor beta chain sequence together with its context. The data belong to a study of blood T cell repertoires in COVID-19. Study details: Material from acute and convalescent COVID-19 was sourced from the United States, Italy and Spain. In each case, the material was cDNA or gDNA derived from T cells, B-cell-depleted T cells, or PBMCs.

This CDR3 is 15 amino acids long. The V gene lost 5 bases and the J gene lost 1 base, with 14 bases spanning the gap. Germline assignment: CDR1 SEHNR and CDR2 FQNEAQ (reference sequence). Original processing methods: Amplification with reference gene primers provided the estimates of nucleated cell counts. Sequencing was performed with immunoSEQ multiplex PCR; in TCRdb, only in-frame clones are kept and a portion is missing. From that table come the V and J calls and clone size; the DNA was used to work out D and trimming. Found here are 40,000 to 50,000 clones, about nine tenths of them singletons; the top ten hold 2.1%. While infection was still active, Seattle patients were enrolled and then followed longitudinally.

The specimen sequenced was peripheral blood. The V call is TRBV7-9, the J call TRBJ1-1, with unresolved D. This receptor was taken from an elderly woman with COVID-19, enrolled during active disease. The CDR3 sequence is CASSPMLAGNTEAFF. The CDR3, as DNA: TGTGCCAGCAGCCCCATGTTGGCAGGGAACACTGAAGCTTTCTTT.